Listed below are T cell receptor beta chains from one sample, sequenced in a study of OX40 agonist ivuxolimab in advanced cancers. Sequenced by immunoSEQ multiplex PCR; TCRdb stores in-frame clones only, minus some. The table lists 67,000 or so clones, more than 80% of them singletons. The input for sequencing was CD4+ or CD8+ T cells sorted from blood, taken in a trial of the OX40 agonist ivuxolimab. The source of these receptors is an adult with an advanced solid tumor such as melanoma, head and neck, liver or kidney cancer. Both conserved end residues are trimmed from each CDR3.

V gene	J gene	CDR3 protein
TRBV9	TRBJ2-1	ASSVEGRAYNEQF
TRBV5-5	TRBJ2-1	ASSSFDGSSYNEQF
TRBV10-3	TRBJ2-3	ATAHSSGGSTDTQY
TRBV5-1	TRBJ2-2	ASSLQGETGELF
TRBV5-1	TRBJ1-1	ASRVGTGGTEAF
TRBV11-3	TRBJ2-1	ASSLGDSSYNEQF
TRBV30	TRBJ2-7	AWSRGLSVGAYEQY
TRBV23-1	TRBJ2-1	ASSLRTSGGEGSYNEQF
TRBV7-9	TRBJ2-6	ASSLFLPGANVLT
TRBV6-5	TRBJ1-5	ASSTTVGQPQH
TRBV10-3	TRBJ1-1	AISESTGLYTEAF
TRBV6-1	TRBJ1-6	ASISQRNYNSPLH
TRBV19	TRBJ2-7	ASSNRYEQY
TRBV5-4	TRBJ2-7	ASSEGLAPYEQY